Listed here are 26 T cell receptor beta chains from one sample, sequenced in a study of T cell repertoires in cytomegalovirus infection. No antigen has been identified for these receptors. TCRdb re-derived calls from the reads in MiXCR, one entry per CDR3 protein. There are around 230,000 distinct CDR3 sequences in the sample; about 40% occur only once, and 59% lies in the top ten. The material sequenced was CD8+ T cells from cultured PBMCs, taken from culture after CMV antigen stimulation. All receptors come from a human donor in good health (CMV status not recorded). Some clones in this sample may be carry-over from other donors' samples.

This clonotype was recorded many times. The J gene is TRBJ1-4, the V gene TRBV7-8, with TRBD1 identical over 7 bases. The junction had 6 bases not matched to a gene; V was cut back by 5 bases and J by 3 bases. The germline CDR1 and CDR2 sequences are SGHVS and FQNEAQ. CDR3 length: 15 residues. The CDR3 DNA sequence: TGTGCCAGCAGCCAAGACAGGGTTCCTAATGAAAAACTGTTTTTT. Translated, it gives CASSQDRVPNEKLFF.

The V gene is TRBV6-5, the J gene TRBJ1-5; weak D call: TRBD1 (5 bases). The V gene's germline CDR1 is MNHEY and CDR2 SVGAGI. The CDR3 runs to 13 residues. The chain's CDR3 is CATGPNANQPQHF. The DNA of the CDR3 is TGTGCGACGGGACCGAACGCAAATCAGCCCCAGCATTTT.

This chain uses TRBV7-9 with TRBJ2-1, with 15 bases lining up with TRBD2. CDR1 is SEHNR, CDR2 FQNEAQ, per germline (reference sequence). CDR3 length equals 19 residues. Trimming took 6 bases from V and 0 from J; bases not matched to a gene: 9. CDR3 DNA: TGTGCCAGCAGGCGACCCGGGACTAGCGGGGGGAGCTCCTACAATGAGCAGTTCTTC. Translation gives CASRRPGTSGGSSYNEQFF.

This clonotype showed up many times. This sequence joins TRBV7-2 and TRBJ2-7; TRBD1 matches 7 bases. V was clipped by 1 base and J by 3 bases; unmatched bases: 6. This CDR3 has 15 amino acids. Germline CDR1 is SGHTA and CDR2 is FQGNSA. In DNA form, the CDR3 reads TGTGCCAGCAGCTTAGGGGACAGAGCCCACTACGAGCAGTACTTC. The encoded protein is CASSLGDRAHYEQYF. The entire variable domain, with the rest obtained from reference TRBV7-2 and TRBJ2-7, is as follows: GAGVSQSPSNKVTEKGKDVELRCDPISGHTALYWYRQSLGQGLEFLIYFQGNSAPDKSGLPSDRFSAERTGGSVSTLTIQRTQQEDSAVYLCASSLGDRAHYEQYFGPGTRLTVT.

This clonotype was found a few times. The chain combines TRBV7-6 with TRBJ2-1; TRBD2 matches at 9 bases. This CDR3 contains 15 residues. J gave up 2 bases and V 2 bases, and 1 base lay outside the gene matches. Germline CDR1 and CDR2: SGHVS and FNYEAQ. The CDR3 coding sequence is TGTGCCAGCAGCTTATCTAGCGGGGCCTACAATGAGCAGTTCTTC. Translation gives CASSLSSGAYNEQFF.

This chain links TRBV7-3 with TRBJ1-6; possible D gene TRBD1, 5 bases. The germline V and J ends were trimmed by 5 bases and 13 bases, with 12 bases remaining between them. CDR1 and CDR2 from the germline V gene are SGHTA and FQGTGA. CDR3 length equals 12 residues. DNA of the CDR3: TGTGCCAGCAGCCGTGACAGATCGCCCCTCCACTTT. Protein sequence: CASSRDRSPLHF.

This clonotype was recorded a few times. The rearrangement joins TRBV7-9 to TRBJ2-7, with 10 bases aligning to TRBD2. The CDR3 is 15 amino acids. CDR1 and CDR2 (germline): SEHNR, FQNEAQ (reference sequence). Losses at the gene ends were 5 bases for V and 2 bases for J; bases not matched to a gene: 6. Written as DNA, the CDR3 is TGTGCCAGCAGCGCTGGACTAGCGGAACCCTACGAGCAGTACTTC. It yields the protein CASSAGLAEPYEQYF.

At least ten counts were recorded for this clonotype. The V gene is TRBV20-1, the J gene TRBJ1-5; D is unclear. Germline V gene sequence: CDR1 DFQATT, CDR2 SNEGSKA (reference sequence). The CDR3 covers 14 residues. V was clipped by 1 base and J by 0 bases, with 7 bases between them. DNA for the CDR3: TGCAGTGCTAGAGTGGGGAATAGCAATCAGCCCCAGCATTTT. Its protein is CSARVGNSNQPQHF.

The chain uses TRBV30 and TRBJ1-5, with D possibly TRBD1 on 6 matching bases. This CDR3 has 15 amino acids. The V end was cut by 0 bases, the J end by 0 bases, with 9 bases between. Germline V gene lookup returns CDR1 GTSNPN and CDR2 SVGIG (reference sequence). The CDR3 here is CAWSVGGDSNQPQHF. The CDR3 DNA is TGTGCCTGGAGTGTAGGGGGAGATAGCAATCAGCCCCAGCATTTT. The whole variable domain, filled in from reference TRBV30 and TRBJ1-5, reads SQTIHQWPATLVQPVGSPLSLECTVEGTSNPNLYWYRQAAGRGLQLLFYSVGIGQISSEVPQNLSASRPQDRQFILSSKKLLLSDSGFYLCAWSVGGDSNQPQHFGDGTRLSIL.

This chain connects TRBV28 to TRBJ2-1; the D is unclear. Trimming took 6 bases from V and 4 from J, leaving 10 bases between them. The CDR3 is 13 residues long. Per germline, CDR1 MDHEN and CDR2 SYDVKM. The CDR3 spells CASSTSRYNEQFF. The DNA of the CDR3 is TGTGCCAGCAGCACAAGCAGGTACAATGAGCAGTTCTTC. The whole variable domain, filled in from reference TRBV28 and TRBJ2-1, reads DVKVTQSSRYLVKRTGEKVFLECVQDMDHENMFWYRQDPGLGLRLIYFSYDVKMKEKGDIPEGYSVSREKKERFSLILESASTNQTSMYLCASSTSRYNEQFFGPGTRLTVL.

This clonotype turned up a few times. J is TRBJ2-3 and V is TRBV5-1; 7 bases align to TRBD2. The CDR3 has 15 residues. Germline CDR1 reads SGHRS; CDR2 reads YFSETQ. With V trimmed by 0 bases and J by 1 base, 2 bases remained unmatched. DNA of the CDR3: TGCGCCAGCAGCTTGGAGCGGGACGGCACAGATACGCAGTATTTT. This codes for CASSLERDGTDTQYF.

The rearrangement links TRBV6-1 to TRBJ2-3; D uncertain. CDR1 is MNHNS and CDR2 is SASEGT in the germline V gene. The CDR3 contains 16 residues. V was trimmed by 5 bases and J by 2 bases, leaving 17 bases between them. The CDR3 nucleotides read TGTGCCAGCAGTCCCGGATGGAATCCGGCCACAGATACGCAGTATTTT. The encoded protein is CASSPGWNPATDTQYF.

This chain's CDR3 is CASGLVLSNEQFF. The CDR3 DNA is TGTGCTAGTGGTTTGGTATTAAGCAATGAGCAGTTCTTC. This chain uses TRBV12-5 with TRBJ2-1, with D unresolved. Germline CDR1 LGHNT, CDR2 FRNRAP. The CDR3 sequence is 13 residues long. V was cut by 0 bases and J by 6 bases, with 6 bases left in between.

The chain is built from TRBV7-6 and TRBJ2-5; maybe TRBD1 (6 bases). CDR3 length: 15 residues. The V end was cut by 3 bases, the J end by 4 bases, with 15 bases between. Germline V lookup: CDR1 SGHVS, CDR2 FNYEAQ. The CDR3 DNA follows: TGTGCCAGCAGCTTCCCGGGCCCAGGGGCAGAGACCCAGTACTTC. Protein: CASSFPGPGAETQYF.

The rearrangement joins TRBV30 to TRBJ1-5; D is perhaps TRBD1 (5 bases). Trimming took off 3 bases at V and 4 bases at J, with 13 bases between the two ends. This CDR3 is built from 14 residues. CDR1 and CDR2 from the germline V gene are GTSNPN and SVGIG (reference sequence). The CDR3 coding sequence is TGTGCCTGGAGCGCTGGGACGGGGAATCAGCCCCAGCATTTT. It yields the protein CAWSAGTGNQPQHF.

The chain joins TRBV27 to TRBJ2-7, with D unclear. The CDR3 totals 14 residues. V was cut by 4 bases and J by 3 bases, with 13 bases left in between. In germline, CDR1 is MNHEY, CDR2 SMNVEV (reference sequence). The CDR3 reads CASSSGSTYYEQYF. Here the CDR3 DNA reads TGTGCCAGCAGTTCCGGGTCAACATACTACGAGCAGTACTTC.

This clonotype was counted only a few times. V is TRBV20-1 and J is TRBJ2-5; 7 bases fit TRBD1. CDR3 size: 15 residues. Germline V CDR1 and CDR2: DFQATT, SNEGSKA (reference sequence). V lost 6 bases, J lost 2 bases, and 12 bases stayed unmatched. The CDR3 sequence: CSARPRRGRQETQYF. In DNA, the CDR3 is TGCAGTGCCCGGCCCCGAAGGGGGCGTCAAGAGACCCAGTACTTC.

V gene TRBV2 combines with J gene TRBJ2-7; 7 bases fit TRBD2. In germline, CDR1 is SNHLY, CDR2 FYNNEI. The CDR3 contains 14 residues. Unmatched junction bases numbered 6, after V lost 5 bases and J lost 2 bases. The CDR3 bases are TGTGCCAGCAGTTCTTCCGGGAGGCCCTACGAGCAGTACTTC. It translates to CASSSSGRPYEQYF.

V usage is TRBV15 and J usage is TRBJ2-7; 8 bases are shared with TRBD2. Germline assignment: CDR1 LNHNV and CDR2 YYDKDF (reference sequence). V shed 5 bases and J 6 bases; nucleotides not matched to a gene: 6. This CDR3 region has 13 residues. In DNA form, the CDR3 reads TGTGCCACCAGCCCGGGGGGGCTCGGCGAGCAGTACTTC. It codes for CATSPGGLGEQYF.

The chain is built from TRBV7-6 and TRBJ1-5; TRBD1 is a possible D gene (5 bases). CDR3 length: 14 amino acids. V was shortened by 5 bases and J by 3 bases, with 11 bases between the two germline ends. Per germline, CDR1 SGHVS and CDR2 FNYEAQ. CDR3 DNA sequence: TGTGCCAGCAGCGGGGCAGAGTCCAATCAGCCCCAGCATTTT. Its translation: CASSGAESNQPQHF.

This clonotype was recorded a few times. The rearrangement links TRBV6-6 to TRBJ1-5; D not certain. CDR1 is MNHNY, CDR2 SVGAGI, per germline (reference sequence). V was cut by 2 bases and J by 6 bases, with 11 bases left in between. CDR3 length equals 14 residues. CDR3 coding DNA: TGTGCCAGCAGTTACGCCAGGTCCCCTCAGCCCCAGCATTTT. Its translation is CASSYARSPQPQHF.

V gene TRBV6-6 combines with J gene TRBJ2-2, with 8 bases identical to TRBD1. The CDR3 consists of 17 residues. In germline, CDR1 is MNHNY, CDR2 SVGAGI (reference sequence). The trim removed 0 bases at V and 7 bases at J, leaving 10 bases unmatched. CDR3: CASSYSGRGQFGGELFF. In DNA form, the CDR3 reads TGTGCCAGCAGTTACTCCGGCAGGGGGCAATTTGGCGGGGAGCTGTTTTTT.

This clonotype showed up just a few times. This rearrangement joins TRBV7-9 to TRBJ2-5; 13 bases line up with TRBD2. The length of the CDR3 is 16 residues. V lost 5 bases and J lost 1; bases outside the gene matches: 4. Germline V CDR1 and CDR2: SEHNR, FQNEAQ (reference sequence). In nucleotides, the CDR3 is TGTGCCAGCAGCCGGGGACTAGCGGGACCCCAAGAGACCCAGTACTTC. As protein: CASSRGLAGPQETQYF.

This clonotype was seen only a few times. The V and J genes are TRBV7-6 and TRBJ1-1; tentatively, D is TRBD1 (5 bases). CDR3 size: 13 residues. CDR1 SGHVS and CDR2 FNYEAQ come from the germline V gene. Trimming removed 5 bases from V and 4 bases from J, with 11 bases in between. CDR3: CASSRDGVTEAFF. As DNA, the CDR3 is TGTGCCAGCAGCAGGGACGGTGTCACTGAAGCTTTCTTT.

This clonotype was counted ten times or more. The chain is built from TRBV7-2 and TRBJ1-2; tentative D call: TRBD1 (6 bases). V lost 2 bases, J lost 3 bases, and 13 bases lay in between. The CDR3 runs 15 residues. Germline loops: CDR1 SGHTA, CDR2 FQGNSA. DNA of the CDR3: TGTGCCAGCAGCTTACCCGGACAGTATCACTATGGCTACACCTTC. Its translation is CASSLPGQYHYGYTF. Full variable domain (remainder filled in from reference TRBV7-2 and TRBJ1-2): GAGVSQSPSNKVTEKGKDVELRCDPISGHTALYWYRQSLGQGLEFLIYFQGNSAPDKSGLPSDRFSAERTGGSVSTLTIQRTQQEDSAVYLCASSLPGQYHYGYTFGSGTRLTVV.

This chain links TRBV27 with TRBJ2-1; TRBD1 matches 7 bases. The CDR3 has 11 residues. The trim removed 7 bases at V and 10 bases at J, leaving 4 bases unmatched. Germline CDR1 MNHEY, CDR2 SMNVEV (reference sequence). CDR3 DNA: TGTGCCAGCATGGACAGGTCAGAGCAGTTCTTC. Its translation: CASMDRSEQFF.